A selection of T cell receptor beta chains follows, all from one sample in a study of blood T cell repertoires in COVID-19. The protocol was immunoSEQ multiplex PCR, while the TCRdb copy is restricted to in-frame clones and leaves out a portion. The table has tens of thousands of clones, roughly 90% seen once; the top ten hold less than 2%. Sequencing was done on a sample of peripheral blood. The receptors were sampled from a human donor in a cohort sampled during active COVID-19. Both conserved end residues are part of each CDR3. D genes are given only for firm matches. Clone size, where shown, is once, few, many, or a class for clones that have expanded.

size	V	J	D	DNA	CDR3
.	TRBV28	TRBJ1-5	TRBD1	TGTGCCAGCAGTTTTGGGGGGACAGATAGTCAGCCCCAGCATTTT	CASSFGGTDSQPQHF
.	TRBV28	TRBJ2-3	TRBD2	TGTGCCAGCAGCCCATCACTAGCGGATAGCACAGATACGCAGTATTTT	CASSPSLADSTDTQYF
.	TRBV3-1/TRBV3-2	TRBJ2-7	TRBD1	TGTGCCAGCAGCCCGAAAACGGGACAGGTCTACGAGCAGTACTTC	CASSPKTGQVYEQYF
.	TRBV6-5	TRBJ2-1	.	TGTGCCAGCAGTTACTCCTCGTCCGGGGAGCAGTTCTTC	CASSYSSSGEQFF
.	TRBV11-2	TRBJ2-2	.	TGTGCCAGCAGCTTAGACAGACTCACCGGGGAGCTGTTTTTT	CASSLDRLTGELFF
.	TRBV7-8	TRBJ2-2	TRBD2	TGTGCCAGCAGCTTAGTCGGGAGGTTATCGGGGGAGCTGTTTTTT	CASSLVGRLSGELFF
once	TRBV5-4	TRBJ1-4	.	TGTGCCAGCAGCTCTTGGCAGGGAGGAGAAAAACTGTTTTTT	CASSSWQGGEKLFF
.	TRBV15	TRBJ1-3	TRBD1	TGTGCCACCAGCAGAGGACAGGGAAACTCTGGAAACACCATATATTTT	CATSRGQGNSGNTIYF
few	TRBV7-9	TRBJ1-1	TRBD1	TGTGCCAGCACCCAATCTCTAACGGGACAGCTGAACACTGAAGCTTTCTTT	CASTQSLTGQLNTEAFF
.	TRBV9	TRBJ2-7	TRBD1	TGTGCCAGCAGCGGGGGACAGGGAGGCTACGAGCAGTACTTC	CASSGGQGGYEQYF
.	TRBV19	TRBJ2-2	.	TGTGCCAGTAGGCCTTGGGGGGGCGAAAGGGAGCTGTTTTTT	CASRPWGGERELFF
.	TRBV5-8	TRBJ1-1	TRBD1	TGTGCCAGCAGCTTGGGAGGGACAGGGAACACTGAAGCTTTCTTT	CASSLGGTGNTEAFF
.	TRBV19	TRBJ1-1	TRBD1	TGTGCCAGTAGTAGGGACAGGTTTAGACCTGAAGCTTTCTTT	CASSRDRFRPEAFF
.	TRBV5-1	TRBJ2-5	.	TGCGCCAGCAGCTTGTCCCAGGGCGGTGGGGAGACCCAGTACTTC	CASSLSQGGGETQYF
.	TRBV7-2	TRBJ1-6	.	TGTGCCAGCAGCTCCCTCTTCGGTTCACCCCTCCACTTT	CASSSLFGSPLHF
once	TRBV28	TRBJ1-5	.	TGTGCCAGCAGTTGGAGTCCTGACAGCAATCAGCCCCAGCATTTT	CASSWSPDSNQPQHF
.	TRBV11-2	TRBJ2-7	TRBD2	TGTGCCAGCAGCGTAACTAGCGGGATCTCCTACGAGCAGTACTTC	CASSVTSGISYEQYF
.	TRBV11-3	TRBJ2-3	TRBD2	TGTGCCAGCAGCGCAGGGGATGGGACTAGCGGGGATACGCAGTATTTT	CASSAGDGTSGDTQYF
.	TRBV18	TRBJ2-2	TRBD2	TGTGCCAGCTCACCACCGGGTCGCTTTAGCGGGAGAACCGGGGAGCTGTTTTTT	CASSPPGRFSGRTGELFF
.	TRBV10-3	TRBJ2-2	.	TGTGCCATCAGCGTGCCCGGGGGCACCGGGGAGCTGTTTTTT	CAISVPGGTGELFF
.	TRBV29-1	TRBJ2-2	.	TGCAGCGTTTCCGGGACTCGCACCGGGGAGCTGTTTTTT	CSVSGTRTGELFF
.	TRBV20-1	TRBJ1-5	.	TGCAGTGCTAGTAGAGGAGGGGGCAATCAGCCCCAGCATTTT	CSASRGGGNQPQHF
.	TRBV12-3/TRBV12-4	TRBJ2-3	.	TGTGCCAGCAGGCAGACAGGAGATACGCAGTATTTT	CASRQTGDTQYF
.	TRBV28	TRBJ2-5	.	TGTGCCAGCAATTTTAGAGAGACCCAGTACTTC	CASNFRETQYF
.	TRBV20-1	TRBJ2-7	TRBD2	TGCAGTGCTAGGGTAGCGGGACGGGCGATCTTC	CSARVAGRAIF
.	TRBV7-6	TRBJ1-4	.	TGTGCCAGCAGCCCGGGTGGAAAACTGTTTTTT	CASSPGGKLFF
.	TRBV15	TRBJ2-7	TRBD1	TGTGCCACCAGCAGAGATCTCCCAGGGGGCGCCGACTACGAGCAGTACTTC	CATSRDLPGGADYEQYF
.	TRBV9	TRBJ2-1	TRBD2	TGTGCCAGCAGCGTAGTTAAGGGACTAGCGGACCAATGGGGCAATGAGCAGTTCTTC	CASSVVKGLADQWGNEQFF
.	TRBV7-9	TRBJ2-7	.	TGTGCCAGTAATAATGTGGGACACCTCGGCGAGCAGTACTTC	CASNNVGHLGEQYF
.	TRBV10-1	TRBJ2-1	.	TGCGCCAGCAGTGAGTCTACTAATGAGCAGTTCTTC	CASSESTNEQFF
.	TRBV10-2	TRBJ2-7	.	TGCGCCAGCAAGGAGGGCCCCACGTACTACGAGCAGTACTTC	CASKEGPTYYEQYF
.	TRBV28	TRBJ2-7	.	TGTGCCAGCAGTTTCTCGTTAGCGGACCGTACCTACGAGCAGTACTTC	CASSFSLADRTYEQYF
.	TRBV28	TRBJ2-7	TRBD2	TGTGCCAGCGACACTCCGGGAGGGTCCTACGAGCAGTACTTC	CASDTPGGSYEQYF
.	TRBV19	TRBJ2-7	.	TGTGCCAGTAGTATAGGTGGTGACCCGGGGGTCTACGAGCAGTACTTC	CASSIGGDPGVYEQYF
.	TRBV29-1	TRBJ2-3	TRBD2	TGCAGCGCCCACAGAACTAGCGGGAGACTCACAGATACGCAGTATTTT	CSAHRTSGRLTDTQYF
.	TRBV3-1/TRBV3-2	TRBJ1-4	.	TGTGCCAGCAGCCAAGACGGGGGGATCCTTAATGAAAAACTGTTTTTT	CASSQDGGILNEKLFF
.	TRBV5-4	TRBJ2-7	TRBD2	TGTGCCAGCAGCCCGGGACTAGCGGGAGCCACCTACGAGCAGTACTTC	CASSPGLAGATYEQYF
few	TRBV19	TRBJ1-1	.	TGTGCCAGTAGTATTGGCAGCGACACTGAAGCTTTCTTT	CASSIGSDTEAFF
.	TRBV29-1	TRBJ2-7	TRBD2	TGCAGCGTTCGCGCGGGAGGATCCTACGAGCAGTACTTC	CSVRAGGSYEQYF
.	TRBV5-1	TRBJ1-5	.	TGCGCCAGCAGCTTAGCTGGAGGCAATCAGCCCCAGCATTTT	CASSLAGGNQPQHF
.	TRBV5-1	TRBJ1-1	TRBD1	TGCGCCAGCAGCTTGGCGGACAGGCTGAACACTGAAGCTTTCTTT	CASSLADRLNTEAFF
.	TRBV5-4	TRBJ2-1	TRBD2	TGTGCCAGCAGCAGAACTAGCGGAGGAGCGGCTGAGCAGTTCTTC	CASSRTSGGAAEQFF
.	TRBV4-1	TRBJ2-5	TRBD2	TGCGCCAGCAGCTCACCGGGACTAGCGGGGCAAGAGACCCAGTACTTC	CASSSPGLAGQETQYF
.	TRBV9	TRBJ2-5	TRBD1	TGTGCCAGCAGCGCACGACAGGGGGGCCCCTTCCAGGGCGAGACCCAGTACTTC	CASSARQGGPFQGETQYF
.	TRBV3-1/TRBV3-2	TRBJ2-1	.	TGTGCCAGCAGCCTGACCCTGCCTCTAGGCGAGCAGTTCTTC	CASSLTLPLGEQFF
.	TRBV9	TRBJ2-7	TRBD2	TGTGCCAGCAGCGTAGGGACAACTAGCGGGTTCAACGAGCAGTACTTC	CASSVGTTSGFNEQYF